The 19 T cell receptor beta chains in this list originate from one sample, sequenced in a study of molecular identifiers for immune sequencing clone quantification. TCRdb ran MiXCR on the PCR reads and lists one entry per CDR3 protein. Of some 35,000 distinct CDR3 sequences in the sample, 19% were seen once. The sequencing input was naive CD8+ T cells from blood, with Jurkat cell RNA spiked in. Subset indicated: FACS-sorted CD8+CD4-CCR7+CD45RA+ naive T cells. These receptors were taken from a human donor in good health. Some libraries in this study had Jurkat cell RNA spiked in.

This clonotype appeared many times. The gene calls are TRBV7-8 and TRBJ2-7; D uncertain. CDR1 and CDR2 from the germline V gene are SGHVS and FQNEAQ. The CDR3 has 16 amino acids. Trimming left V 1 base short and J 2 bases short, with 15 bases between. In DNA form, the CDR3 reads TGTGCCAGCAGCTTAGAAGCAGGCTCGGTAACCTACGAGCAGTACTTC. Residues: CASSLEAGSVTYEQYF.

This clonotype was counted a few times. The genes are TRBV6-2 or TRBV6-3 and TRBJ1-5; tentatively, D is TRBD1 (5 bases). Germline V gene lookup returns CDR1 MNHEY and CDR2 SVGEGT. CDR3 length: 13 amino acids. V lost 2 bases, J lost 4 bases, and 6 bases lay in between. The CDR3 is CASSYGGNQPQHF. DNA for the CDR3: TGTGCCAGCAGTTACGGGGGGAATCAGCCCCAGCATTTT.

In its sample, this clonotype was seen many times. In DNA form, the CDR3 reads TGTGCCAGCAGCTTAGCCGGCGGGATAAACACAGATACGCAGTATTTT. It is translated as CASSLAGGINTDTQYF. The chain uses TRBV13 and TRBJ2-3, with TRBD2 as a possible D gene (6 bases). The CDR3 length is 16 residues. Looked up from germline, CDR1 is PRHDT and CDR2 is FYEKMQ (reference sequence). The germline V and J ends were trimmed by 1 base and 2 bases, with 13 bases remaining between them. Looking up the rest from reference TRBV13 and TRBJ2-3 gives the full variable domain: AAGVIQSPRHLIKEKRETATLKCYPIPRHDTVYWYQQGPGQDPQFLISFYEKMQSDKGSIPDRFSAQQFSDYHSELNMSSLELGDSALYFCASSLAGGINTDTQYFGPGTRLTVL.

Many counts were recorded for this clonotype. The chain has TRBV9 and TRBJ2-2; tentative D call: TRBD1 (5 bases). The V end lost 3 bases, the J end lost 5 bases, and 17 bases lay between the germline ends. CDR1 SGDLS and CDR2 YYNGEE come from the germline V gene. The CDR3 runs 16 residues. CDR3 in DNA: TGTGCCAGCAGCGCTTTCGACAGTTACAATACCGGGGAGCTGTTTTTT. Its translation: CASSAFDSYNTGELFF.

This clonotype is termed medium-sized (0.01 to 0.1%). The rearrangement joins TRBV15 to TRBJ2-3; the D gene is possibly TRBD2 (6 bases). Germline V lookup: CDR1 LNHNV, CDR2 YYDKDF (reference sequence). With 1 base removed from V and 2 bases from J, the gap between germline ends came to 19 bases. The CDR3 contains 18 residues. In DNA form, the CDR3 reads TGTGCCACCAGCAGAGCCGACTCTAGCGTTCCCCCCACAGATACGCAGTATTTT. It specifies CATSRADSSVPPTDTQYF.

Concerning this clonotype: A single base separates this from a much larger clone, so it may be a read error. J is TRBJ1-1 and V is TRBV7-9, with a weak D call TRBD1 (6 bases). The V end lost 4 bases, the J end lost 3 bases, and 9 bases lay between the germline ends. Looked up from germline, CDR1 is SEHNR and CDR2 is FQNEAQ (reference sequence). The CDR3 extends over 13 amino acids. CDR3 sequence (DNA): TGTGCCAGCAGCTGGCCAGGGGACACTGAAGCTTTCTTT. Protein product: CASSWPGDTEAFF.

On this clonotype: One end of the junction is discordant with germline, which a read error may explain. J is TRBJ2-1 and V is TRBV19, with unresolved D. The CDR3 has 12 residues. The germline V gene encodes CDR1 LNHDA and CDR2 SQIVND (reference sequence). This CDR3 is CASSIRYNEQLF. As DNA, the CDR3 is TGTGCCAGTAGTATCAGGTACAATGAGCAGCTCTTC.

Details on this clonotype: A read error may be the cause here, since a much bigger clone is one base away. The chain carries TRBV7-9 and TRBJ1-1, with TRBD1 identical over 7 bases. The germline CDR1 and CDR2 sequences are SEHNR and FQNEAQ (reference sequence). The J segment lost 4 bases and the V segment lost 6 bases, leaving 11 bases of the junction unmatched. CDR3 length: 15 amino acids. CDR3 DNA: TGTGCCAGCAGAGAAAGGGGGCGAGAGGGCACTGAAGCTTTCTTT. Translating it yields CASRERGREGTEAFF.

In this sample, this clonotype turned up many times. The chain is built from TRBV5-1 and TRBJ2-3, with 9 bases matching TRBD1. V was clipped by 3 bases and J by 0 bases; unmatched bases: 5. This CDR3 has 16 residues. Germline CDR1 and CDR2: SGHRS and YFSETQ. The CDR3 sequence is CASSSGQGTSTDTQYF. The DNA of the CDR3 is TGCGCCAGCAGCTCAGGACAGGGGACGAGCACAGATACGCAGTATTTT.

This clonotype was seen many times. This chain uses TRBV11-2 with TRBJ2-4; 11 nucleotides align to TRBD2. Trimming cost V 5 bases and J 1 base; bases outside gene matches: 4. Germline assignment: CDR1 SGHAT and CDR2 FQNNGV. The CDR3 has 16 residues. The CDR3 DNA follows: TGTGCCAGCAGCCCCCCTAGCGGGGGGGCCAAAAACATTCAGTACTTC. Amino acids: CASSPPSGGAKNIQYF.

In this sample, this clonotype turned up many times. The chain combines TRBV7-6 with TRBJ2-3; unclear D gene. Trimming removed 1 base from V and 1 base from J, with 6 bases in between. The germline V gene has CDR1 SGHVS and CDR2 FNYEAQ. The CDR3 is made up of 14 amino acids. CDR3 loop: CASSLGVGTDTQYF. DNA for the CDR3: TGTGCCAGCAGCTTAGGGGTCGGCACAGATACGCAGTATTTT.

This clonotype was picked up many times. V and J are TRBV12-3 or TRBV12-4 and TRBJ2-5, with D unresolved. The CDR3 has 13 residues. Trimming shortened V by 2 bases and J by 5 bases, and 9 bases separated the two germline ends. CDR3 sequence (DNA): TGTGCCAGCAGTTTAATAGGGATCGAGACCCAGTACTTC. It codes for CASSLIGIETQYF.

This clonotype has ten or more counts. The chain links TRBV20-1 to TRBJ2-3; TRBD2 matches at 7 bases. The CDR3 has 15 residues. The germline CDR1 and CDR2 sequences are DFQATT and SNEGSKA (reference sequence). Trimming removed 8 bases from V and 2 bases from J; junction bases left unmatched: 13. CDR3 nucleotide sequence: TGCAGTTCCCAGACACTAGCGCGAAACACAGATACGCAGTATTTT. This translates into CSSQTLARNTDTQYF.

This clonotype has at least ten counts. The J gene is TRBJ2-3, the V gene TRBV3-1; 7 bases are shared with TRBD2. The trim removed 3 bases at V and 2 bases at J, leaving 11 bases unmatched. This CDR3 spans 17 amino acids. CDR1 LGHDT and CDR2 YNNKEL come from the germline V gene (reference sequence). The CDR3 DNA sequence: TGTGCCAGCAGCCATTACAATGGGGGGGGTCCCACAGATACGCAGTATTTT. It translates to CASSHYNGGGPTDTQYF.

The chain has TRBV11-2 and TRBJ2-1; no reliable D call. The CDR3 has 15 residues. Per the germline V gene, CDR1 is SGHAT and CDR2 is FQNNGV. V shed 5 bases and J shed 0 bases, with 11 bases lying between them. CDR3 in DNA: TGTGCCAGCAGCAACCCGGCAGACTCCTACAATGAGCAGTTCTTC. Amino acid sequence: CASSNPADSYNEQFF. Combining the CDR3 with reference TRBV11-2 and TRBJ2-1 gives the whole variable domain EAGVAQSPRYKIIEKRQSVAFWCNPISGHATLYWYQQILGQGPKLLIQFQNNGVVDDSQLPKDRFSAERLKGVDSTLKIQPAKLEDSAVYLCASSNPADSYNEQFFGPGTRLTVL.

This clonotype was observed a few times. The chain is built from TRBV6-5 and TRBJ2-1, with unresolved D. CDR1 and CDR2 (germline): MNHEY, SVGAGI. V was shortened by 2 bases and J by 2 bases, with 4 bases between the two germline ends. The CDR3 runs to 13 residues. This CDR3 reads CASSYNTYNEQFF. For the CDR3, the DNA is TGTGCCAGCAGTTACAACACCTACAATGAGCAGTTCTTC.

Points on this clonotype: Just one base apart from a much larger clone, this may be a read error. J is TRBJ2-5 and V is TRBV30; TRBD1 might be the D (7 bases). CDR3 length: 18 amino acids. Germline V CDR1 and CDR2: GTSNPN, SVGIG (reference sequence). The CDR3 here is CAWRVSVIAGQIQETEYF. CDR3 in DNA: TGTGCCTGGAGGGTCAGTGTGATTGCGGGACAGATCCAAGAGACCGAGTACTTC.

This clonotype was seen many times. The rearrangement uses TRBV28 and TRBJ2-3; possibly TRBD1 or TRBD2 for D (5 bases each). The CDR3 length is 17 residues. CDR1 is MDHEN and CDR2 is SYDVKM in the germline V gene. V was trimmed by 4 bases and J by 0 bases, leaving 17 bases between them. In DNA form, the CDR3 reads TGTGCCAGCAGTTCCCCGGGGACGGTCACTAGCACAGATACGCAGTATTTT. It is translated as CASSSPGTVTSTDTQYF.

In its sample, this clonotype was seen many times. CDR3: CASSLWTSGSEQFF. The CDR3 nucleotides read TGTGCCAGCAGCCTTTGGACTAGCGGGAGTGAGCAGTTCTTC. The J gene is TRBJ2-1, the V gene TRBV28; 13 nucleotides match TRBD2. V lost 6 bases, J lost 9 bases, and 5 bases stayed unmatched. The CDR3 is 14 amino acids. In germline, CDR1 is MDHEN, CDR2 SYDVKM.